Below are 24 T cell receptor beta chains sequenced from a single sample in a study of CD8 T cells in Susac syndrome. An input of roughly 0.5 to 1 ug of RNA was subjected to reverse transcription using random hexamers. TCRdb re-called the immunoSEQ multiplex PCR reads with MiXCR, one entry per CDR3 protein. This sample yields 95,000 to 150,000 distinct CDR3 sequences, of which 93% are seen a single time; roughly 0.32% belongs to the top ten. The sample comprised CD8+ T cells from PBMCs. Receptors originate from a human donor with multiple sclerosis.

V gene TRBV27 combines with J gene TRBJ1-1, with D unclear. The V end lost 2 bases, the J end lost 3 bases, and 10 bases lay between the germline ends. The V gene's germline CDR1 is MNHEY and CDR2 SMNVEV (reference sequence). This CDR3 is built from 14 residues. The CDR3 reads CASSLNYGYTEAFF. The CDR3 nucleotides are TGTGCCAGCAGTTTAAATTACGGCTACACTGAAGCTTTCTTT.

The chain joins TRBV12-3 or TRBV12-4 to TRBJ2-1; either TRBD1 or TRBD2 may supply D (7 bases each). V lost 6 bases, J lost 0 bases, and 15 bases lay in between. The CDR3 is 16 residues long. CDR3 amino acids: CASRPPGGASYNEQFF. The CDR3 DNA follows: TGTGCCAGCAGGCCCCCAGGGGGGGCCTCCTACAATGAGCAGTTCTTC.

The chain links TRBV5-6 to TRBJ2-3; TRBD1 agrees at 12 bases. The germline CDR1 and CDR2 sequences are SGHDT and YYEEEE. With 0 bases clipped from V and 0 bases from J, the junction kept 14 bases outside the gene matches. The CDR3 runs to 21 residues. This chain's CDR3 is CASSLATRPGQGAGSTDTQYF. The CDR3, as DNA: TGTGCCAGCAGCTTGGCCACTCGACCGGGACAGGGGGCAGGGAGCACAGATACGCAGTATTTT.

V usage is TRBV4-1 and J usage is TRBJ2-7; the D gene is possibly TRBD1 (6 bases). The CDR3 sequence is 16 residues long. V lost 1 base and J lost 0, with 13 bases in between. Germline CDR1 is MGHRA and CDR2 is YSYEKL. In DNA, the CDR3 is TGCGCCAGCAGCCAAGCGACAGGACCGAGCTCCTACGAGCAGTACTTC. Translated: CASSQATGPSSYEQYF.

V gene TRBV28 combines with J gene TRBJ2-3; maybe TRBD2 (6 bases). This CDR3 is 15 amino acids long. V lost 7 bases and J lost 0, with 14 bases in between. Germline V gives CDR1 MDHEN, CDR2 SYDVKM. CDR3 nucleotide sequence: TGTGCCAGCATTACCCCCGGGACTAGCACAGATACGCAGTATTTT. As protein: CASITPGTSTDTQYF.

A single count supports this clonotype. The CDR3, as DNA: TGCAGCGTCCCCGGGACTAGCGGCTACAATGAGCAGTTCTTC. Its translation: CSVPGTSGYNEQFF. The rearrangement uses TRBV29-1 and TRBJ2-1, with 11 bases fitting TRBD2. The CDR3 totals 14 residues. Germline CDR1 is SQVTM and CDR2 is ANQGSEA. V shed 6 bases and J 3 bases; nucleotides not matched to a gene: 4.

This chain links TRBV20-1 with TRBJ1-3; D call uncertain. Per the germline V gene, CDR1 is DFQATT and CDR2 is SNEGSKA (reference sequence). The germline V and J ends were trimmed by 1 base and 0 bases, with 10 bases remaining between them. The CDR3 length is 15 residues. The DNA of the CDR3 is TGCAGTGCTAGAGTCAACAATAGCTCTGGAAACACCATATATTTT. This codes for CSARVNNSSGNTIYF.

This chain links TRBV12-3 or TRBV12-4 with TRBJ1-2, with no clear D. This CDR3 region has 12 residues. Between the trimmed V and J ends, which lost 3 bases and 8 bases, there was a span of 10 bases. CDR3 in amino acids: CASSFIGQGYTF. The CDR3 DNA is TGTGCCAGCAGTTTCATAGGGCAGGGCTACACCTTC.

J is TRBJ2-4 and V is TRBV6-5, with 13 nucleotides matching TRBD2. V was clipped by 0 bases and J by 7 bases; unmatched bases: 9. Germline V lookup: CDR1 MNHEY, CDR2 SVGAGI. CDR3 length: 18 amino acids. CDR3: CASSYSPGLAGPRNIQYF. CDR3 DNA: TGTGCCAGCAGTTACTCCCCGGGACTAGCGGGACCCCGCAACATTCAGTACTTC.

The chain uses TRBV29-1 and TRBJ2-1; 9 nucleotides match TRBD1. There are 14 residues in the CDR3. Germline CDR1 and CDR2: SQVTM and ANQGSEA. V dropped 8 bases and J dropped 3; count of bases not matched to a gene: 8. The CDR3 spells CSSTGQGVYNEQFF. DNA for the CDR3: TGCAGCTCTACGGGACAGGGTGTCTACAATGAGCAGTTCTTC.

The CDR3, as DNA: TGTGCCAGCAGCCTCGACCTGACTAGCTCCGGGGAGCTGTTTTTT. Translation: CASSLDLTSSGELFF. The V call is TRBV3-1, the J call TRBJ2-2; 7 nucleotides match TRBD2. Germline CDR1 LGHDT, CDR2 YNNKEL (reference sequence). The V and J ends lost 4 bases and 6 bases, in that order; junction bases with no gene match: 8. This CDR3 is 15 amino acids long. Variable domain in full (rest from reference TRBV3-1 and TRBJ2-2): DTAVSQTPKYLVTQMGNDKSIKCEQNLGHDTMYWYKQDSKKFLKIMFSYNNKELIINETVPNRFSPKSPDKAHLNLHINSLELGDSAVYFCASSLDLTSSGELFFGEGSRLTVL.

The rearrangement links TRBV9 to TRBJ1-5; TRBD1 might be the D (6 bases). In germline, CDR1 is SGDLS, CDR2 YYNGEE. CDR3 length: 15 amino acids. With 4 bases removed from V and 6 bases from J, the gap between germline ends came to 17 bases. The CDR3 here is CASSPGGADGQPQHF. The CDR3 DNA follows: TGTGCCAGCAGCCCGGGGGGGGCAGACGGTCAGCCCCAGCATTTT. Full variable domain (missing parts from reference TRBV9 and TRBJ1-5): DSGVTQTPKHLITATGQRVTLRCSPRSGDLSVYWYQQSLDQGLQFLIQYYNGEERAKGNILERFSAQQFPDLHSELNLSSLELGDSALYFCASSPGGADGQPQHFGDGTRLSIL.

The chain's CDR3 is CASSSPRTGSSYNEQFF. The CDR3 region has the DNA TGTGCCAGCAGCTCACCCCGGACAGGTAGCTCCTACAATGAGCAGTTCTTC. The rearrangement joins TRBV7-9 to TRBJ2-1; 7 positions match TRBD1. This CDR3 has 17 amino acids. Germline CDR1 reads SEHNR; CDR2 reads FQNEAQ (reference sequence). Trimming removed 4 bases from V and 0 bases from J; junction bases left unmatched: 9.

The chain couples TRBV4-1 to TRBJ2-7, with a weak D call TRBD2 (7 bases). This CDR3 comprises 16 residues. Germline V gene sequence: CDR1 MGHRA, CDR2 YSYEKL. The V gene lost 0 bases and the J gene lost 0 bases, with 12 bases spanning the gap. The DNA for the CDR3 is TGCGCCAGCAGCCAAGACAGGGGAGGGTACTCCTACGAGCAGTACTTC. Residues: CASSQDRGGYSYEQYF.

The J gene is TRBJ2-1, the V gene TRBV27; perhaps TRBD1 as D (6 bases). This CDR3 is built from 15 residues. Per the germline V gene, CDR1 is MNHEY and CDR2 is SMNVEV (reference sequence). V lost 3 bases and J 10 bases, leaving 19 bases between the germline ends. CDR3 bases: TGTGCCAGCAGTTTGCAGGGGCGGGTAGCGCACGAGCAGTTCTTC. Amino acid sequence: CASSLQGRVAHEQFF.

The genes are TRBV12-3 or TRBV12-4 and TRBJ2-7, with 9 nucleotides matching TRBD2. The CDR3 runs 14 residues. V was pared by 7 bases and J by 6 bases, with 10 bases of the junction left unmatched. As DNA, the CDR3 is TGTGCCAGCAAAATGCGCGGGGGGGCCTTCGAGCAGTACTTC. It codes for CASKMRGGAFEQYF.

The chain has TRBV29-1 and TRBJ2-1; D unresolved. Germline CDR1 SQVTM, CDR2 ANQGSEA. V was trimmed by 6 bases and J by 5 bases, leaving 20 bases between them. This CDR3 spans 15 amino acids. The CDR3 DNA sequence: TGCAGCGTCAACGGCGTGGAAGAGTCCCACAATGAGCAGTTCTTC. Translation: CSVNGVEESHNEQFF.

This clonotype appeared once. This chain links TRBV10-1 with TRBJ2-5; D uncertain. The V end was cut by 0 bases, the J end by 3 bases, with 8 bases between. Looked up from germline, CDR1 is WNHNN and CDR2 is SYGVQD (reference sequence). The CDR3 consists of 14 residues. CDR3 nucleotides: TGCGCCAGCAGTGAGTCGAACTCCAAAGAGACCCAGTACTTC. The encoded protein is CASSESNSKETQYF.

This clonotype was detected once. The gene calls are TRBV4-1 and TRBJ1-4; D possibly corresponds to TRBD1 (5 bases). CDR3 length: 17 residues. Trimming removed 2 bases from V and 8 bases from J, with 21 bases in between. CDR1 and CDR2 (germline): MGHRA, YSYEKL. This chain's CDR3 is CASSQSRLGPLEEKLFF. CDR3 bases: TGCGCCAGCAGCCAATCAAGATTGGGGCCCTTGGAGGAAAAACTGTTTTTT.

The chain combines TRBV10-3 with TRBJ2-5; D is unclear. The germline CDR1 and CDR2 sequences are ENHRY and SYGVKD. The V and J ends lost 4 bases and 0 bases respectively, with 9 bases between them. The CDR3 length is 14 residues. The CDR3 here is CAISGTTYQETQYF. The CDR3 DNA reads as TGTGCCATCAGTGGGACGACGTACCAAGAGACCCAGTACTTC.

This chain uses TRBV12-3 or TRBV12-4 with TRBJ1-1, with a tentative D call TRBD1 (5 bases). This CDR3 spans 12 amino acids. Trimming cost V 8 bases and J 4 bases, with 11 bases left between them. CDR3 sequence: CASGSGGTEAFF. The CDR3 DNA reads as TGTGCCAGCGGATCGGGGGGCACTGAAGCTTTCTTT.

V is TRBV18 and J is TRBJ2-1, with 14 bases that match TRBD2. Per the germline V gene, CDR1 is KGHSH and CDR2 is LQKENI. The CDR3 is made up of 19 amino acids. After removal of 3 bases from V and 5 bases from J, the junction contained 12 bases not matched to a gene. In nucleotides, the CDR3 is TGTGCCAGCTCACCCCGACTAGCGGGAGGGGCCCCCCTAAACAATGAGCAGTTCTTC. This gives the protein CASSPRLAGGAPLNNEQFF.

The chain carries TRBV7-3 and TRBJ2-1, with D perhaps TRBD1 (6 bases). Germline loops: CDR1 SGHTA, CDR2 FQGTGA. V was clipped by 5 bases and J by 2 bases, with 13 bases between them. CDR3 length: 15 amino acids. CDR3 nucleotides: TGTGCCAGCAGCCCGGCAGGGGTGGCCTACAATGAGCAGTTCTTC. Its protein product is CASSPAGVAYNEQFF.

The CDR3 DNA sequence: TGTGCCACCAGTGATTTGCACCGAGACACGCAGTATTTT. Translating it yields CATSDLHRDTQYF. This chain uses TRBV24-1 with TRBJ2-3, with D unresolved. Germline CDR1 reads KGHDR; CDR2 reads SFDVKD. Trimming took 0 bases from V and 9 from J, leaving 9 bases between them. This CDR3 comprises 13 residues.